The TCR beta chain under discussion was sequenced for a study of T-cell reconstitution after alpha-beta-depleted transplantation in children. Study-wide points: About two months after transplant, alpha-beta T cells reportedly came from several hundred expanded graft clones. At one year after transplant, newly produced T cells mostly accounted for T-cell counts and diversity.

Unique molecular identifiers featured in how the TCRbeta library was prepared. MiXCR, run by TCRdb on the PCR reads, gives a single entry per CDR3 protein. The data hold about 980,000 distinct CDR3 sequences, with about 30% observed a single time. Notes on this clonotype: The antigen remains unidentified.

V was pared by 5 bases and J by 8 bases, with 14 bases between. The CDR3 loop spans 12 amino acids. Germline lookup yields CDR1 DFQATT and CDR2 SNEGSKA (reference sequence). This specimen was PBMCs, mostly from graft donor cells, taken 360 days after TCRalphabeta/CD19-depleted stem cell transplant. This rearrangement joins TRBV20-1 to TRBJ2-3; D gene unclear. The TCR sequence derives from a boy in the first two years of life who had a stem cell transplant for SCID, so the T cells may come from the graft donor. CDR3 DNA: TGCAGTGCTGGATCTAGTACTGGTACGCAGTATTTT. Protein product: CSAGSSTGTQYF.